Detailed here is one TCR beta chain. These data belong to a study of blood T cell repertoires in COVID-19. Study background: Acute-phase and convalescent COVID-19 samples originated in the United States, Italy and Spain. The analysed material was cDNA or gDNA that came from T cells, B-cell-depleted T cells, or PBMCs.

As handled by the study authors: Reference gene primer amplification yielded estimated nucleated cell counts. The table came from immunoSEQ multiplex PCR; TCRdb's copy has only in-frame clones and leaves some out. V and J calls and clone size are copied from that table; D and trimming were computed from the DNA. The data show some 200,000 clones, 70% to 90% seen once. Per the germline V gene, CDR1 is SGHTS and CDR2 is YDEGEE. Trimming removed 2 bases at V and 0 bases at J, with 8 bases between. The CDR3 consists of 14 residues. Sequenced material: peripheral blood. The clonotype was recovered from a woman aged 40 to 50 with acute or convalescent COVID-19. The chain combines TRBV5-8 with TRBJ1-1; the D gene is possibly TRBD1 (5 bases). As DNA, the CDR3 is TGTGCCAGCAGCTTTCGGGGGATGAACACTGAAGCTTTCTTT. It codes for CASSFRGMNTEAFF. The entire variable domain, with the rest obtained from reference TRBV5-8 and TRBJ1-1, is as follows: EAGVTQSPTHLIKTRGQQATLRCSPISGHTSVYWYQQALGLGLQFLLWYDEGEERNRGNFPPRFSGRQFPNYSSELNVNALELEDSALYLCASSFRGMNTEAFFGQGTRLTVV.